One and the same sample provided the 25 T cell receptor beta chains below, sequenced in a study of T cell responses to AZD1222 COVID-19 vaccine. Using immunoSEQ multiplex PCR, the repertoire was profiled, and TCRdb retains in-frame clones only, with some absent. Found here are tens of thousands of clones, around 90% of them singletons; the top ten hold approximately 5%. The source material was peripheral blood, sampled on day 0 of AZD1222 vaccination. These receptors all stem from an adult in good health.

The chain has TRBV18 and TRBJ1-4; 7 bases are a match to TRBD1. V shed 3 bases and J 8 bases; nucleotides not matched to a gene: 6. CDR3 length equals 14 residues. CDR1 and CDR2 from the germline V gene are KGHSH and LQKENI. The CDR3 loop is CASSPRGQQEKLFF. The CDR3 bases are TGTGCCAGCTCACCTAGGGGGCAGCAAGAAAAACTGTTTTTT.

V gene TRBV3-1 (or the pseudogene TRBV3-2) combines with J gene TRBJ2-7, with TRBD1 matching 7 bases. V lost 8 bases, J lost 2 bases, and 6 bases stayed unmatched. The V gene's germline CDR1 is LGHDT and CDR2 YNNKEL (reference sequence). The CDR3 has 13 residues. The CDR3 sequence: CASGRQGTYEQYF. The CDR3 DNA reads as TGTGCCAGCGGGAGACAGGGAACCTACGAGCAGTACTTC.

The rearrangement links TRBV7-9 to TRBJ1-1; D is uncertain. The CDR3 spans 14 residues. Germline assignment: CDR1 SEHNR and CDR2 FQNEAQ (reference sequence). V was shortened by 6 bases and J by 4 bases, with 15 bases between the two germline ends. In DNA, the CDR3 is TGTGCCAGCAGACTCCAGGACGAAGGCACTGAAGCTTTCTTT. As protein: CASRLQDEGTEAFF.

This sequence joins TRBV5-6 and TRBJ2-1; TRBD1 matches 9 bases. Germline V CDR1 and CDR2: SGHDT, YYEEEE. The V gene end was trimmed by 3 bases and the J gene end by 2 bases; junction bases not matched to a gene: 3. This CDR3 contains 15 residues. The CDR3, as DNA: TGTGCCAGCAGCTCCTGGACAGGGGCCTACAATGAGCAGTTCTTC. This sequence encodes CASSSWTGAYNEQFF. The full variable domain, in which reference TRBV5-6 and TRBJ2-1 provide the parts outside the CDR3, is DAGVTQSPTHLIKTRGQQVTLRCSPKSGHDTVSWYQQALGQGPQFIFQYYEEEERQRGNFPDRFSGHQFPNYSSELNVNALLLGDSALYLCASSSWTGAYNEQFFGPGTRLTVL.

V and J are TRBV3-1 (or the pseudogene TRBV3-2) and TRBJ2-7, with a possible D match to TRBD1 (6 bases). V was cut by 4 bases and J by 5 bases, with 15 bases left in between. From germline, CDR1 is LGHDT and CDR2 YNNKEL (reference sequence). The CDR3 runs to 14 residues. CDR3 coding DNA: TGTGCCAGCAGCCCCAAGGGGGTTTTAAACGAGCAGTACTTC. It specifies CASSPKGVLNEQYF.

CDR3 protein: CAISEHTGGGGYTF. In nucleotides, the CDR3 is TGTGCCATCAGTGAGCACACAGGGGGGGGTGGCTACACCTTC. The rearrangement joins TRBV10-3 to TRBJ1-2, with 8 bases fitting TRBD1. The CDR3 has 14 amino acids. With V trimmed by 2 bases and J by 7 bases, 6 bases remained unmatched. Germline CDR1 and CDR2: ENHRY and SYGVKD.

The rearrangement uses TRBV15 and TRBJ1-4; D is undetermined. Between the trimmed V and J ends, which lost 3 bases and 4 bases, there was a span of 9 bases. The CDR3 contains 14 residues. Germline CDR1 reads LNHNV; CDR2 reads YYDKDF (reference sequence). In DNA form, the CDR3 reads TGTGCCACCAGCAGGGACCTCTATAATGAAAAACTGTTTTTT. This codes for CATSRDLYNEKLFF.

The genes are TRBV5-6 and TRBJ2-2; possibly TRBD2 for D (5 bases). V shed 1 base and J shed 6 bases, with 16 bases lying between them. The CDR3 consists of 16 residues. From germline, CDR1 is SGHDT and CDR2 YYEEEE. CDR3 DNA: TGTGCCAGCAGCTTGCGAATTACTAGTTTCCCCGGGGAGCTGTTTTTT. Encoded protein: CASSLRITSFPGELFF.

The J gene is TRBJ1-1, the V gene TRBV5-1; 10 nucleotides agree with TRBD1. This CDR3 is 16 amino acids long. V lost 4 bases and J lost 5; bases outside the gene matches: 11. The V gene's germline CDR1 is SGHRS and CDR2 YFSETQ. The CDR3 coding sequence is TGCGCCAGCAGCGTGAGTGGGGGACAGGGGCAAACTGAAGCTTTCTTT. Translating it yields CASSVSGGQGQTEAFF.

The rearrangement joins TRBV11-3 to TRBJ2-3, with D possibly TRBD1 on 6 matching bases. Trimming pared 1 base from V and 5 bases from J, leaving 22 bases between. The CDR3 spans 18 residues. Looked up from germline, CDR1 is SGHNT and CDR2 is YENEEA. The CDR3 DNA reads as TGTGCCAGCAGCTTAGGCACAAGAGGAACACCCAGGGGAGATACGCAGTATTTT. It yields the protein CASSLGTRGTPRGDTQYF.

The V and J genes are TRBV5-5 and TRBJ2-5; no firm D call. V was trimmed by 1 base and J by 1 base, leaving 11 bases between them. CDR1 is SGHKS, CDR2 YYEKEE, per germline (reference sequence). This CDR3 contains 15 residues. Here the CDR3 reads CASSLQSEIQETQYF. The CDR3 DNA reads as TGTGCCAGCAGCTTGCAGTCCGAAATCCAAGAGACCCAGTACTTC.

The CDR3 DNA reads as TGTGCCAGCTCACCACCGACAGGGAGGGAGACCCAGTACTTC. It translates to CASSPPTGRETQYF. The chain uses TRBV18 and TRBJ2-5; a weak D match, TRBD1 (7 bases). CDR1 is KGHSH and CDR2 is LQKENI in the germline V gene. Trimming shortened V by 0 bases and J by 5 bases, and 10 bases separated the two germline ends. This CDR3 has 14 amino acids.

This chain links TRBV5-1 with TRBJ1-4; TRBD1 matches 8 bases. The junction had 6 bases not matched to a gene; V was cut back by 0 bases and J by 8 bases. CDR1 is SGHRS, CDR2 YFSETQ, per germline. This CDR3 has 15 residues. Here the CDR3 reads CASSLALQGGEKLFF. The DNA for the CDR3 is TGCGCCAGCAGCTTGGCCCTACAGGGGGGAGAAAAACTGTTTTTT.

This clone has just a few counts. This chain connects TRBV6-5 to TRBJ1-4; 8 bases agree with TRBD1. The CDR3 covers 13 residues. The V gene end was trimmed by 5 bases and the J gene end by 10 bases; junction bases not matched to a gene: 6. Germline values: CDR1 MNHEY, CDR2 SVGAGI. The CDR3 DNA reads TGTGCCAGCAGTACCGGAACAGGGGGAAAACTGTTTTTT. Translating it yields CASSTGTGGKLFF.

The V call is TRBV19, the J call TRBJ2-7, with unresolved D. The germline V gene encodes CDR1 LNHDA and CDR2 SQIVND (reference sequence). The V gene lost 5 bases and the J gene lost 3 bases, with 17 bases spanning the gap. This CDR3 has 15 residues. The chain's CDR3 is CASSPLAYRYYEQYF. CDR3 in DNA: TGTGCCAGTAGTCCCCTCGCTTATCGATACTACGAGCAGTACTTC.

This sequence joins TRBV6-2 or TRBV6-3 and TRBJ1-5; D possibly corresponds to TRBD1 (5 bases). The germline CDR1 and CDR2 sequences are MNHEY and SVGEGT. Trimming took off 5 bases at V and 2 bases at J, with 13 bases between the two ends. The length of the CDR3 is 15 residues. CDR3 amino acids: CASSLRTPGNQPQHF. The CDR3 nucleotides read TGTGCCAGCAGTCTGCGGACACCTGGCAATCAGCCCCAGCATTTT.

V is TRBV6-5 and J is TRBJ2-5; D is perhaps TRBD1 (5 bases). The CDR3 is made up of 15 amino acids. With 0 bases removed from V and 1 base from J, the gap between germline ends came to 9 bases. Per germline, CDR1 MNHEY and CDR2 SVGAGI. The CDR3 sequence is CASSYSTGRQETQYF. Written as DNA, the CDR3 is TGTGCCAGCAGTTACTCAACAGGACGCCAAGAGACCCAGTACTTC.

The chain has TRBV10-1 and TRBJ2-7; the match to TRBD2 covers 7 bases. There are 13 residues in the CDR3. With 2 bases clipped from V and 4 bases from J, the junction kept 2 bases outside the gene matches. The V gene's germline CDR1 is WNHNN and CDR2 SYGVQD (reference sequence). The CDR3 DNA sequence: TGCGCCAGCAGTGAGGTGGGAGGGTACGAGCAGTACTTC. Translating it yields CASSEVGGYEQYF.

The chain carries TRBV12-3 or TRBV12-4 and TRBJ2-5; D perhaps matches TRBD1 (6 bases). V was trimmed by 6 bases and J by 5 bases, leaving 10 bases between them. The CDR3 sequence is 12 residues long. The CDR3 DNA is TGTGCCAGCAGAAGTACAGGGGAGACCCAGTACTTC. This codes for CASRSTGETQYF.

The chain is built from TRBV7-8 and TRBJ2-3; D is undetermined. The V end lost 5 bases, the J end lost 0 bases, and 6 bases lay between the germline ends. Germline CDR1 SGHVS, CDR2 FQNEAQ. This CDR3 is 13 amino acids long. The chain's CDR3 is CASSDPSTDTQYF. As DNA, the CDR3 is TGTGCCAGCAGCGACCCGAGCACAGATACGCAGTATTTT.

This rearrangement joins TRBV18 to TRBJ1-4, with 7 bases lining up with TRBD1. CDR3 length equals 14 residues. Germline lookup yields CDR1 KGHSH and CDR2 LQKENI. Losses at the gene ends were 6 bases for V and 8 bases for J; bases not matched to a gene: 9. The CDR3 reads CASSLDRVQEKLFF. In DNA, the CDR3 is TGTGCCAGCTCGCTCGACAGGGTACAGGAAAAACTGTTTTTT.

The gene calls are TRBV3-1 (or the pseudogene TRBV3-2) and TRBJ2-5; TRBD2 aligns across 13 bases. V dropped 4 bases and J dropped 7; count of bases not matched to a gene: 6. The CDR3 has 15 amino acids. The germline V gene encodes CDR1 LGHDT and CDR2 YNNKEL (reference sequence). The CDR3 nucleotides are TGTGCCAGCAGCCTCGGACTAGCGGGGGTCGGGACCCAGTACTTC. Amino acid sequence: CASSLGLAGVGTQYF.

The chain uses TRBV4-1 and TRBJ2-1, with D perhaps matching TRBD2 (6 bases). Germline CDR1 and CDR2: MGHRA and YSYEKL. CDR3 length equals 16 residues. V was shortened by 1 base and J by 0 bases, with 10 bases between the two germline ends. Here the CDR3 DNA reads TGCGCCAGCAGCCAAGTGGGGGGTAGCTCCTACAATGAGCAGTTCTTC. It yields the protein CASSQVGGSSYNEQFF.

This chain links TRBV10-3 with TRBJ2-2, with D perhaps TRBD1 or TRBD2 (5 bases each). The CDR3 extends over 15 amino acids. Deletions cut 8 bases from V and 0 bases from J, with 13 bases between. Germline assignment: CDR1 ENHRY and CDR2 SYGVKD. CDR3 residues: CAIGVGTANTGELFF. The CDR3 DNA is TGTGCCATCGGGGTCGGGACCGCGAACACCGGGGAGCTGTTTTTT.

The rearrangement uses TRBV5-8 and TRBJ1-6; TRBD1 aligns across 9 bases. Germline V gene lookup returns CDR1 SGHTS and CDR2 YDEGEE. V lost 4 bases to trimming and J lost 7 bases; unmatched junction nucleotides: 9. The CDR3 has 16 residues. The CDR3 loop reads CASSEGTGLKNSPLHF. The CDR3 bases are TGTGCCAGCAGCGAAGGGACAGGGCTGAAGAATTCACCCCTCCACTTT. The whole variable domain, filled in from reference TRBV5-8 and TRBJ1-6, reads EAGVTQSPTHLIKTRGQQATLRCSPISGHTSVYWYQQALGLGLQFLLWYDEGEERNRGNFPPRFSGRQFPNYSSELNVNALELEDSALYLCASSEGTGLKNSPLHFGNGTRLTVT.